This T cell receptor beta chain was recorded in a study of beta chain features in type 1 diabetes. Overall study: Age, gender and cell yields were similar between patients and healthy donors.

V was trimmed by 7 bases and J by 2 bases, leaving 16 bases between them. The germline CDR1 and CDR2 sequences are SNHLY and FYNNEI. The CDR3 consists of 15 residues. In this sample, this clone turned up a few times. The authors reverse transcribed all of the isolated RNA, so sequencing captured expressed TCRB transcripts. Assay used: immunoSEQ multiplex PCR; TCRdb lists only in-frame clones, some missing. The table includes about 620,000 clones, roughly 16% detected once. The receptor's source is a man in his late teens or twenties in good health. This chain links TRBV2 with TRBJ2-3; no definite D call. The specimen sequenced was naive CD4+ T cells from blood. DNA for the CDR3: TGTGCCAGCAAGGAACAAGATCCCCCCACAGATACGCAGTATTTT. This sequence encodes CASKEQDPPTDTQYF.